This TCR beta chain comes out of a study of shared clonotypes between healthy human individuals (TCRdb year 2020). For context, the study as a whole: The cohort included a few men and two women between 18 and 49 years of age. Per donor, leukapheresis produced somewhere between about 0.9 and 9.5 billion PBMCs. Blood TCR repertoires of five healthy adults were deeply sequenced to estimate repertoire size and the extent of clonotype sharing between individuals. For each donor, CD4 naive and CD4 memory were each run on three plates, CD8 naive on two plates, and CD8 memory on one plate. To increase sequencing depth and limit assay-specific biases, different laboratories used diverse techniques to prepare libraries and sequence TCR repertoires. Study-wide findings and limitations: Sharing across several donors was observed for approximately 5% of naive CD4, about 3.2% of naive CD8, about 2.3% of memory CD4, and over 0.3% of memory CD8 clonotypes. The small number of donors limited the genetic and exposure-history diversity represented. Even with the large sequencing depth, rarefaction of the sorted-subset datasets indicated that sequencing was incomplete. Compared with non-shared clonotypes, clonotypes shared by all four sorted-subset donors had higher generation probabilities. Sampling was restricted to blood, and TCR repertoires in tissue are likely to differ from TCR repertoires in blood. Naive subsets generally had larger estimated clonotype richness than memory subsets did. Based on pairwise subsampling, the degree of clonotype sharing among donors was expected to be affected by sequencing depth.

Details on this clone: Its antigen remains undetermined. No much larger clonotype is one base removed from it; base qualities were not supplied.

Using the deep immunoSEQ assay, multiplex PCR amplified TCR CDR3 regions from genomic DNA. For each cell subset, the extracted genomic DNA was distributed evenly across all wells of several immunoSEQ 96-well plates, and each plate served as one replicate. For sorted subsets, approximately 190 ng genomic DNA, equal to 25,000 to 35,000 T cell genomes, was loaded into each replicate PCR. Purified libraries were quantified with a Qubit 3.0 fluorometer, sized on a Bioanalyzer 2100, and re-quantified with the KAPA Library Quantification kit. Each immunoSEQ 96-well plate was sequenced on its own single-read 150-cycle Illumina NextSeq 550 flow cell. Per the authors' processing: Because the immunoSEQ output held only junctional sequences and lacked quality scores, the filtering could not match the filtering applied to full-length reads. Sequences were annotated with PyIR, a Python wrapper for IgBLAST v1.9, and V/J genes and CDR3 were assigned using IMGT germline references. Reads were filtered out if the reads had weak V/J assignments (E-value above 1e-6), no CDR3, stop codons, out-of-frame junctions, or ambiguous translated residues. A V3J clonotype was defined by an identical inferred V gene, J gene, and CDR3 amino acid sequence. To compute the percentage overlap between repertoires, the number of shared unique clonotypes was divided by the size of the smaller repertoire. RTK rarefaction, the Chao1 estimator, and Recon v2.1 estimates of unobserved clonotypes were used to assess repertoire richness. OLGA was used to compute generation probabilities for all TCRbeta clonotypes that the gDNA method yielded from several donors. As stored in TCRdb, this immuneACCESS dataset retains in-frame rearrangements with V and J assigned. A fraction of the clones does not appear; measured against another copy, unresolved V genes explain less than half of the discrepancy, and the remainder lacks a known reason. V and J calls and clone size are given by that table; D and trimming were obtained from the DNA. The sample yields about 1.5 million clones; 98% were counted once. The ten largest clones take up less than 0.55% of the sample.

Healthy HIV-negative adults with no recently reported acute infections or vaccinations were included as donors. Only Caucasian adults living in Nashville, Tennessee, USA were represented among the donors. CD4+ T cells were enriched by magnetic negative selection; naive cells were then positively selected on CD45RA, and the negative fraction formed the memory subset. After blood collection by leukapheresis, PBMCs were isolated using Ficoll-Histopaque density gradient centrifugation and then cryopreserved in the vapor phase of liquid nitrogen. Analytical flow cytometry was used to check the purity and quantity of every magnetically sorted T cell population. Genomic DNA was isolated from each sorted fraction and quantified by UV absorbance on a Nanodrop 2000c. The sample was naive CD4+ T cells sorted from blood. According to the study, the label for this sample's cell subset or site signals: CD45RA+ positively selected. This TCR was sampled from a man aged 25 to 40 in good health.

The sequence in DNA is TGTGCCAGCAGCGTTAGGGCCGGGGAGCTGTTTTTT. Translated, it reads CASSVRAGELFF. The rearrangement joined TRBV7-2 to TRBJ2-2, with the identity of the D gene unclear. The junction shows trimming of 5 bases on V and 6 bases on J, plus 7 bases between the germline ends. Reading from cysteine to phenylalanine, the CDR3 counts 12 amino acids. This entry keeps only the CDR3 DNA: 36 bases, framed from base 1. CDR1 and CDR2 (SGHTA, FQGNSA) derive from the germline V gene. With the portions outside the CDR3 filled from the reference TRBV7-2 and TRBJ2-2 genes, the complete variable region becomes GAGVSQSPSNKVTEKGKDVELRCDPISGHTALYWYRQSLGQGLEFLIYFQGNSAPDKSGLPSDRFSAERTGGSVSTLTIQRTQQEDSAVYLCASSVRAGELFFGEGSRLTVL.